The source of this T cell receptor (beta chain) is a study of CD8 T cells in ankylosing spondylitis. Findings of the study overall: Researchers report that disease-linked clones proved CD8+ and relatively rare in peripheral blood.

TCRdb re-analysed the 5' RACE reads in MiXCR, keeping a single row per CDR3 protein. The repertoire holds roughly 160,000 distinct CDR3 sequences, with roughly 12% as singletons. This clonotype was found many times. Its antigen is undetermined. The sample comprised blood, either unsorted or a sorted T cell fraction (not recorded which). The clonotype originates from a male donor with ankylosing spondylitis or in good health (not recorded which).

CDR3 protein: CASSLWGTSGSDTGELFF. DNA for the CDR3: TGCGCCAGCAGCTTGTGGGGGACTAGCGGGAGCGACACCGGGGAGCTGTTTTTT. V usage is TRBV5-1 and J usage is TRBJ2-2, with 14 positions matching TRBD2. V lost 1 base, J lost 3 bases, and 5 bases stayed unmatched. Germline V gene sequence: CDR1 SGHRS, CDR2 YFSETQ. This CDR3 is 18 amino acids long.